This TCR beta chain came from a study of vaccination and CD4 T cells after COVID-19. The assay that was used to sequence DNA from cultured CD4+ T cells was the Oncomine TCR Beta short-read assay. TCRdb recomputed calls from the PCR reads with MiXCR, one row per CDR3 protein. The table lists 13,000 to 15,000 distinct CDR3 sequences, under 60% of them singletons. CDR3 length: 12 amino acids. The germline CDR1 and CDR2 sequences are KGHDR and SFDVKD. Trimming took 9 bases from V and 3 from J, leaving 10 bases between them. Documented treatment: approximately nine-day PBMC culture with coronavirus spike peptide pools or control peptides (ViraFEST assay). Once peptide pools had expanded antigen-specific T cells, ViraFEST sequenced TCRs. Notes on this clonotype: Its antigen is unknown.

The chain is built from TRBV24-1 and TRBJ1-2; D uncertain. Sequences were obtained from CD4+ T cells from blood, cultured in vitro. The sequence derives from a human donor who had recovered from COVID-19. CDR3 coding DNA: TGTGCCACCTGGACTGGAGACTATGGCTACACCTTC. The encoded protein is CATWTGDYGYTF.